These 30 T cell receptor beta chains were sequenced from one sample in a study of cytomegalovirus exposure and HLA in healthy donors. The assay was immunoSEQ multiplex PCR, and TCRdb's table has in-frame clones only and misses some. This table holds tens of thousands of clones, around 85% found once. The sequenced sample was PBMCs. These receptors all stem from a young man in good health and CMV-seronegative.

This clone was recorded a few times. The V and J genes are TRBV29-1 and TRBJ2-2; maybe TRBD2 (6 bases). This CDR3 has 13 residues. The germline V gene has CDR1 SQVTM and CDR2 ANQGSEA. V was clipped by 5 bases and J by 7 bases, with 14 bases between them. CDR3 nucleotide sequence: TGCAGCGTTAGCCTGGGGGGATACGGGGAGCTGTTTTTT. Its translation is CSVSLGGYGELFF.

In its sample, this clone was seen once. The chain uses TRBV6-1 and TRBJ1-1, with a weak D call TRBD1 (6 bases). CDR1 and CDR2 from the germline V gene are MNHNS and SASEGT. Between the trimmed V and J ends, which lost 6 bases and 5 bases, there was a span of 13 bases. The CDR3 totals 13 residues. The CDR3 DNA reads as TGTGCCAGCAGCGGGACACCGGGAACTGAAGCTTTCTTT. It yields the protein CASSGTPGTEAFF.

CDR3 protein: CASSVGQAYNEQFF. Written as DNA, the CDR3 is TGTGCCAGCAGCGTCGGCCAGGCCTACAATGAGCAGTTCTTC. The genes are TRBV9 and TRBJ2-1, with unresolved D. The CDR3 extends over 14 amino acids. CDR1 SGDLS and CDR2 YYNGEE come from the germline V gene. Trimming stripped 2 bases from V and 2 bases from J, with 8 bases between.

The chain recombines TRBV14 with TRBJ1-1; unclear D gene. In germline, CDR1 is SGHDN, CDR2 FVKESK. CDR3 size: 15 residues. V lost 2 bases, J lost 0 bases, and 10 bases lay in between. The CDR3 nucleotides are TGTGCCAGCAGCCAAAAAATCCGTGTGAACACTGAAGCTTTCTTT. Protein sequence: CASSQKIRVNTEAFF.

This chain connects TRBV27 to TRBJ1-5, with 9 bases that match TRBD1. The V and J ends lost 8 bases and 2 bases, in that order; junction bases with no gene match: 7. Germline V gives CDR1 MNHEY, CDR2 SMNVEV (reference sequence). CDR3 length equals 15 residues. CDR3 DNA: TGTGCCAGCCGACAGGGGGATTTAGGCAATCAGCCCCAGCATTTT. Protein product: CASRQGDLGNQPQHF.

This sequence joins TRBV28 and TRBJ2-7; the match to TRBD2 covers 13 bases. This CDR3 comprises 18 residues. In germline, CDR1 is MDHEN, CDR2 SYDVKM. Trimming removed 7 bases from V and 5 bases from J; junction bases left unmatched: 17. CDR3 sequence reads: CASTSGMGGTSGIDEQYV. The CDR3 bases are TGTGCCAGCACCTCAGGGATGGGTGGGACTAGCGGGATTGACGAGCAGTACGTC.

This CDR3 is CASSLLAGGNIQYF. The CDR3, as DNA: TGTGCCAGCAGCCTACTGGCAGGGGGAAACATTCAGTACTTC. The gene calls are TRBV11-3 and TRBJ2-4; 7 bases are shared with TRBD1. Per germline, CDR1 SGHNT and CDR2 YENEEA. The CDR3 covers 14 residues. The trim removed 5 bases at V and 6 bases at J, leaving 7 bases unmatched.

The chain couples TRBV7-9 to TRBJ2-2; no firm D call. Trimming left V 5 bases short and J 4 bases short, with 8 bases between. CDR1 is SEHNR and CDR2 is FQNEAQ in the germline V gene (reference sequence). The CDR3 is made up of 13 amino acids. The CDR3 coding sequence is TGTGCCAGCAGCCCCCCGGGCACCGGGGAGCTGTTTTTT. Translating it yields CASSPPGTGELFF.

This clone was found a few times. The chain employs TRBV27 and TRBJ1-2; D unclear. With 5 bases removed from V and 7 bases from J, the gap between germline ends came to 14 bases. Germline V gene sequence: CDR1 MNHEY, CDR2 SMNVEV (reference sequence). The CDR3 covers 13 residues. The CDR3 DNA follows: TGTGCCAGCAGTCCCAAGTTGGAGGTTGGCTACACCTTC. Protein product: CASSPKLEVGYTF.

The chain has TRBV2 and TRBJ2-5; the D gene is possibly TRBD1 (6 bases). Germline CDR1 reads SNHLY; CDR2 reads FYNNEI. The CDR3 loop spans 13 amino acids. The V end was cut by 7 bases, the J end by 2 bases, with 11 bases between. The CDR3 bases are TGTGCCAGCAATGGACAGCCGCAAGAGACCCAGTACTTC. This codes for CASNGQPQETQYF.

J is TRBJ2-2 and V is TRBV7-6, with TRBD2 matching over 7 bases. Losses at the gene ends were 5 bases for V and 6 bases for J; bases not matched to a gene: 9. From germline, CDR1 is SGHVS and CDR2 FNYEAQ. This CDR3 region has 15 residues. The CDR3 loop is CASSQERAGAGELFF. The DNA for the CDR3 is TGTGCCAGCAGCCAGGAGCGGGCGGGGGCCGGGGAGCTGTTTTTT. Together with reference TRBV7-6 and TRBJ2-2, the CDR3 gives the full variable domain: GAGVSQSPRYKVTKRGQDVALRCDPISGHVSLYWYRQALGQGPEFLTYFNYEAQQDKSGLPNDRFSAERPEGSISTLTIQRTEQRDSAMYRCASSQERAGAGELFFGEGSRLTVL.

The chain combines TRBV27 with TRBJ1-1; 7 nucleotides agree with TRBD1. The CDR3 has 20 residues. The J segment lost 4 bases and the V segment lost 3 bases, leaving 23 bases of the junction unmatched. Germline V gene data show CDR1 as MNHEY and CDR2 as SMNVEV (reference sequence). The CDR3 loop reads CASSLLVYLGGVIVATEAFF. The CDR3 nucleotides read TGTGCCAGCAGTTTGCTGGTGTATCTAGGGGGCGTCATTGTTGCCACTGAAGCTTTCTTT.

The V call is TRBV6-5, the J call TRBJ2-7; tentatively, D is TRBD2 (6 bases). The CDR3 covers 15 residues. With 3 bases removed from V and 3 bases from J, the gap between germline ends came to 15 bases. The germline CDR1 and CDR2 sequences are MNHEY and SVGAGI. The CDR3 reads CASSYSRWGGYEQYV. Written as DNA, the CDR3 is TGTGCCAGCAGTTATTCCCGCTGGGGAGGCTACGAGCAGTACGTC.

V is TRBV7-3 and J is TRBJ1-5, with a tentative D call TRBD1 (5 bases). CDR3 length equals 15 residues. From germline, CDR1 is SGHTA and CDR2 FQGTGA. V lost 5 bases to trimming and J lost 3 bases, with 14 bases between them. As DNA, the CDR3 is TGTGCCAGCAGCCCAAATGGGGCTTCCAATCAGCCCCAGCATTTT. Amino acid sequence: CASSPNGASNQPQHF.

The gene calls are TRBV27 and TRBJ2-7; 7 nucleotides match TRBD2. Germline CDR1 and CDR2: MNHEY and SMNVEV (reference sequence). Germline trimming cut 0 bases from V and 0 bases from J; bases unmatched to any gene: 11. The CDR3 spans 18 residues. CDR3 bases: TGTGCCAGCAGTTTATCCAGCCCCTTGGGGGGGTACTCCTACGAGCAGTACTTC. Its translation: CASSLSSPLGGYSYEQYF.

The chain has TRBV7-2 and TRBJ2-7; TRBD2 matches at 9 bases. Trimming took 8 bases from V and 4 from J; bases not matched to a gene: 12. Per the germline V gene, CDR1 is SGHTA and CDR2 is FQGNSA. This CDR3 region has 15 residues. The CDR3 sequence is CASEQGRGGAYEQYF. The CDR3 DNA reads as TGTGCCAGCGAACAAGGGCGCGGGGGGGCGTACGAGCAGTACTTC.

The rearrangement links TRBV4-1 to TRBJ1-2, with 8 bases fitting TRBD1. The V gene end was trimmed by 1 base and the J gene end by 0 bases; junction bases not matched to a gene: 4. The germline V gene encodes CDR1 MGHRA and CDR2 YSYEKL. This CDR3 has 16 residues. The CDR3 protein is CASSQAGQEANYGYTF. The CDR3 DNA sequence: TGCGCCAGCAGCCAAGCGGGACAGGAAGCTAACTATGGCTACACCTTC.

The rearrangement uses TRBV13 and TRBJ2-4; D is perhaps TRBD1 (5 bases). The V end was cut by 8 bases, the J end by 3 bases, with 11 bases between. Germline assignment: CDR1 PRHDT and CDR2 FYEKMQ (reference sequence). There are 13 residues in the CDR3. The CDR3: CASLDSYKNIQYF. CDR3 in DNA: TGTGCCAGCCTCGACAGTTACAAAAACATTCAGTACTTC.

The J gene is TRBJ2-1, the V gene TRBV5-6; TRBD1 agrees at 11 bases. Germline CDR1 SGHDT, CDR2 YYEEEE. This CDR3 has 15 amino acids. V dropped 4 bases and J dropped 6; count of bases not matched to a gene: 6. This CDR3 reads CASSPTGTGGNEQFF. The CDR3 DNA follows: TGTGCCAGCAGCCCGACCGGGACAGGGGGCAATGAGCAGTTCTTC.

Of note for this clone: Other DNA sequences of this sample code for an identical CDR3. The chain has TRBV5-1 and TRBJ2-5, with 8 bases matching TRBD1. The CDR3 is made up of 14 amino acids. Germline-derived CDR1 and CDR2 are SGHRS and YFSETQ. Losses at the gene ends were 4 bases for V and 1 base for J; bases not matched to a gene: 3. CDR3 nucleotides: TGCGCCAGCAGCCCCGGACAGGGCCAAGAGACCCAGTACTTC. The encoded protein is CASSPGQGQETQYF.

The chain has TRBV25-1 and TRBJ1-5; D remains unclear. From germline, CDR1 is MGHDK and CDR2 SYGVNS. This CDR3 is built from 13 residues. V shed 6 bases and J shed 7 bases, with 13 bases lying between them. The CDR3 DNA is TGTGCCAGCAGCGAACAAGGAGTACAGCCCCAGCATTTT. The encoded protein is CASSEQGVQPQHF. Full variable domain (outside the CDR3, taken from reference TRBV25-1 and TRBJ1-5): EADIYQTPRYLVIGTGKKITLECSQTMGHDKMYWYQQDPGMELHLIHYSYGVNSTEKGDLSSESTVSRIRTEHFPLTLESARPSHTSQYLCASSEQGVQPQHFGDGTRLSIL.

The V gene is TRBV7-9, the J gene TRBJ1-4; 7 nucleotides line up with TRBD1. Per germline, CDR1 SEHNR and CDR2 FQNEAQ (reference sequence). This CDR3 contains 16 residues. V shed 2 bases, J shed 4 bases, and the junction held 7 bases outside the gene matches. CDR3 nucleotides: TGTGCCAGCAGCTTAACGGGACAGCTAAGTAATGAAAAACTGTTTTTT. Translating gives CASSLTGQLSNEKLFF.

This chain joins TRBV5-4 and TRBJ2-5; TRBD2 agrees at 9 bases. The CDR3 consists of 16 residues. After removal of 6 bases from V and 1 base from J, the junction contained 10 bases not matched to a gene. Germline values: CDR1 SGHNT, CDR2 YYREEE (reference sequence). The CDR3 DNA reads as TGTGCCAGCATGAAAGCGGGAGGAAGGATCCAAGAGACCCAGTACTTC. Protein sequence: CASMKAGGRIQETQYF.

The CDR3 DNA reads TGTGCCTGGAGTTTCTTTGCAACTAATGAAAAACTGTTTTTT. Its protein product is CAWSFFATNEKLFF. The chain is built from TRBV30 and TRBJ1-4; D unclear. V was cut by 2 bases and J by 0 bases, with 7 bases left in between. Germline V gives CDR1 GTSNPN, CDR2 SVGIG (reference sequence). This CDR3 spans 14 amino acids.

In this sample, this clone turned up once. V usage is TRBV7-9 and J usage is TRBJ1-6, with TRBD1 matching over 9 bases. The V gene end was trimmed by 6 bases and the J gene end by 9 bases; junction bases not matched to a gene: 9. The CDR3 loop spans 15 amino acids. Germline CDR1 and CDR2: SEHNR and FQNEAQ (reference sequence). The CDR3 region has the DNA TGTGCCAGCAGGGGAGGACAGGGGAGGGGTTCACCCCTCCACTTT. Protein: CASRGGQGRGSPLHF.

The rearrangement joins TRBV5-1 to TRBJ1-1; 9 positions agree with TRBD1. V gave up 1 base and J gave up 3 bases; unmatched junction bases: 7. Germline loops: CDR1 SGHRS, CDR2 YFSETQ. The CDR3 is 16 amino acids. The CDR3 region is CASSLTGGKRYTEAFF. CDR3 sequence (DNA): TGCGCCAGCAGCTTGACAGGGGGCAAGAGGTACACTGAAGCTTTCTTT.

The chain has TRBV6-1 and TRBJ2-7, with 8 bases fitting TRBD1. CDR1 and CDR2 from the germline V gene are MNHNS and SASEGT. V gave up 7 bases and J gave up 3 bases; unmatched junction bases: 8. The CDR3 spans 14 residues. The CDR3 sequence is CASTRTGRGYEQYV. The DNA for the CDR3 is TGTGCCAGCACCAGGACAGGGAGAGGCTACGAGCAGTACGTC.

The rearrangement links TRBV28 to TRBJ2-7; 8 bases map to TRBD2. This CDR3 is 15 amino acids long. The V and J ends lost 5 bases and 0 bases, in that order; junction bases with no gene match: 6. CDR1 and CDR2 from the germline V gene are MDHEN and SYDVKM. The CDR3 nucleotides are TGTGCCAGCAGTGCCCAGGGACTAGTCTCCTACGAGCAGTACGTC. Its protein product is CASSAQGLVSYEQYV.

This chain joins TRBV11-3 and TRBJ2-2; TRBD1 is a possible D gene (6 bases). V was trimmed by 0 bases and J by 7 bases, leaving 15 bases between them. Germline CDR1 SGHNT, CDR2 YENEEA. CDR3 length equals 16 residues. The CDR3 DNA reads TGTGCCAGCAGCTTAGATCGGACAGCTCAGTTCGGGGAGCTGTTTTTT. Translated, it gives CASSLDRTAQFGELFF.

This clone was seen a single time. The chain links TRBV6-5 to TRBJ2-2; D is unclear. The CDR3 covers 13 residues. Looked up from germline, CDR1 is MNHEY and CDR2 is SVGAGI. V was trimmed by 8 bases and J by 2 bases, leaving 9 bases between them. The CDR3 spells CASGDSNTGELFF. CDR3 DNA: TGTGCCAGCGGCGACTCTAACACCGGGGAGCTGTTTTTT.